The 5 T cell receptor beta chains reported below all come from one sample, sequenced in a study of radiation and T cells in renal cell carcinoma. Time point described: blood 4 weeks post-SBRT, at nephrectomy. This sample's treatment: 15 Gy SBRT to primary tumor, nephrectomy 4 weeks later. Produced via immunoSEQ multiplex PCR; TCRdb's table is partial and in-frame only. The table records about 78,000 clones, roughly nine tenths of them present only once. The source was blood, collected from a patient whose treatment included radiotherapy and nephrectomy. All receptors come from a woman in her seventies with renal cell carcinoma.

This clone was seen a few times. The chain combines TRBV30 with TRBJ1-5; 9 nucleotides match TRBD1. The CDR3 length is 13 residues. The germline CDR1 and CDR2 sequences are GTSNPN and SVGIG (reference sequence). With V trimmed by 7 bases and J by 4 bases, 5 bases remained unmatched. DNA for the CDR3: TGTGCCTTCAACGGACAGGGGAATCAGCCCCAGCATTTT. This encodes CAFNGQGNQPQHF. Using reference TRBV30 and TRBJ1-5 for the parts outside the CDR3, the full variable domain is SQTIHQWPATLVQPVGSPLSLECTVEGTSNPNLYWYRQAAGRGLQLLFYSVGIGQISSEVPQNLSASRPQDRQFILSSKKLLLSDSGFYLCAFNGQGNQPQHFGDGTRLSIL.

The CDR3 DNA follows: TGCAGTGCCATCAGTGGGGAGACCCAGTACTTC. Its protein product is CSAISGETQYF. The chain joins TRBV20-1 to TRBJ2-5; the D is unclear. Per the germline V gene, CDR1 is DFQATT and CDR2 is SNEGSKA (reference sequence). The CDR3 is 11 amino acids. V gave up 6 bases and J gave up 5 bases, with 10 bases separating them.

The CDR3 nucleotides are TGCGCCAGCAGCCAGGGACTAGCGGTGAAGACCCAGTACTTC. It is translated as CASSQGLAVKTQYF. V and J are TRBV4-3 and TRBJ2-5; 11 bases are a match to TRBD2. The germline gives CDR1 LGHNA, CDR2 YSLEER. This CDR3 contains 14 residues. Unmatched junction bases numbered 3, after V lost 3 bases and J lost 6 bases.

This sequence joins TRBV18 and TRBJ1-4, with 7 bases lining up with TRBD1. The V segment lost 1 base and the J segment 5 bases; nucleotides outside the gene matches: 4. Per the germline V gene, CDR1 is KGHSH and CDR2 is LQKENI. This CDR3 region has 15 residues. The DNA of the CDR3 is TGTGCCAGCTCACCACAAGGGGGCCGGAATGAAAAACTGTTTTTT. It codes for CASSPQGGRNEKLFF.

The rearrangement uses TRBV7-2 and TRBJ2-3, with 9 positions matching TRBD1. There are 16 residues in the CDR3. The V and J ends lost 2 bases and 5 bases, in that order; junction bases with no gene match: 8. Looked up from germline, CDR1 is SGHTA and CDR2 is FQGNSA. The CDR3 nucleotides are TGTGCCAGCAGCTTAACAGGGGGCAAAGGAGAAGATACGCAGTATTTT. It is translated as CASSLTGGKGEDTQYF.